The clone carrying this TCR beta chain has more than one count but fewer than ten. V lost 7 bases, J lost 3 bases, and 19 bases lay in between. CDR1 is SGHNT and CDR2 is YENEEA in the germline V gene. The CDR3 has 16 amino acids. Treatment noted: preoperative locoregional IRX-2 cytokine immunotherapy. This specimen belongs to a study of preoperative IRX-2 immunotherapy in early breast cancer. Method: immunoSEQ multiplex PCR; TCRdb's copy keeps in-frame clones and lacks some. Of about 1,000 clones in the sample, more than 65% were seen once. This TCR was recovered from a human donor with breast cancer. The rearrangement uses TRBV11-3 and TRBJ2-1; possibly TRBD1 for D (6 bases). This specimen was normal tissue next to the tumor, taken from a patient treated with IRX-2 immunotherapy. This CDR3 is CASTPWGRAYYNEQFF. CDR3 coding DNA: TGTGCCAGCACCCCCTGGGGGCGGGCTTACTACAATGAGCAGTTCTTC.